This T cell receptor (beta chain) was profiled in a study of blood T cell repertoires in COVID-19. On the study more broadly: T cells, B-cell-depleted T cells, or PBMCs supplied cDNA or gDNA.

The study assigned cohorts using participant-reported clinical history. Each exposed participant met a COVID-19 case in the 2 weeks preceding study entry. TCRdb's copy holds only in-frame clones and misses some; the assay was immunoSEQ multiplex PCR. Among roughly 190,000 clones listed, roughly 89% were seen once. The germline V gene encodes CDR1 SNHLY and CDR2 FYNNEI. This CDR3 has 15 amino acids. The V end was cut by 7 bases, the J end by 0 bases, with 13 bases between. Material: PBMCs or T cells enriched from blood (not recorded which). This rearrangement joins TRBV2 to TRBJ2-4; unclear D gene. The receptor was isolated from a woman aged 25 to 39 who had been exposed to COVID-19. The CDR3 DNA sequence: TGTGCCAGCATGAGGAGTGAGTTAGCCAAAAACATTCAGTACTTC. Protein sequence: CASMRSELAKNIQYF. Looking up the rest from reference TRBV2 and TRBJ2-4 gives the full variable domain: EPEVTQTPSHQVTQMGQEVILRCVPISNHLYFYWYRQILGQKVEFLVSFYNNEISEKSEIFDDQFSVERPDGSNFTLKIRSTKLEDSAMYFCASMRSELAKNIQYFGAGTRLSVL.